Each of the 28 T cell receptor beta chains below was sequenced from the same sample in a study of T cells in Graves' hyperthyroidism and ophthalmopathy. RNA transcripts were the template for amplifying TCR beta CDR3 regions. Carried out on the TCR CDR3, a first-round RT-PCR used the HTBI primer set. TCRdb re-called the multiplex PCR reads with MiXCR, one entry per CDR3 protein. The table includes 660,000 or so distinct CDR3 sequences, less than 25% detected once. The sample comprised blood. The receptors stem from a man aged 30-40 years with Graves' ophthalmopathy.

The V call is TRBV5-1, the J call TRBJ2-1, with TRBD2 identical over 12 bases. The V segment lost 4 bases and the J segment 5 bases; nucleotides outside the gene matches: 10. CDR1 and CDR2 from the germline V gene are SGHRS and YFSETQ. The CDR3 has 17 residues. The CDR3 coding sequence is TGCGCCAGCAGCCTTGGGCGGACTAGCGGGAACAACAATGAGCAGTTCTTC. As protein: CASSLGRTSGNNNEQFF.

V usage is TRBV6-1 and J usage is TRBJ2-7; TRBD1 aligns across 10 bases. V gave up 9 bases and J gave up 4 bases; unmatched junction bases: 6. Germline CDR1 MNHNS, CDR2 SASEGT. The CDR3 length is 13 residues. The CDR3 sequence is CASGRTGGYEQYF. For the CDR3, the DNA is TGTGCCAGTGGGAGGACAGGGGGTTACGAGCAGTACTTC.

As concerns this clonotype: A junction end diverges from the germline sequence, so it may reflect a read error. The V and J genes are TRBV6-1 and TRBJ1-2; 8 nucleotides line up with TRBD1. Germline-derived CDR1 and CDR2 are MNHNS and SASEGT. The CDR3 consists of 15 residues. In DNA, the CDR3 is TGTGCCAGCAGGCCGCTGACAGGGGAGGGCTATGGCCACACCTTC. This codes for CASRPLTGEGYGHTF.

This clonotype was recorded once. Written as DNA, the CDR3 is TGTGCCAGTAGTATGGGGCCTAATGAAAAACTGTTTTTT. It specifies CASSMGPNEKLFF. The gene calls are TRBV19 and TRBJ1-4, with D maybe TRBD1 (5 bases). Germline loops: CDR1 LNHDA, CDR2 SQIVND (reference sequence). The CDR3 loop spans 13 amino acids. Trimming removed 3 bases at V and 3 bases at J, with 5 bases between.

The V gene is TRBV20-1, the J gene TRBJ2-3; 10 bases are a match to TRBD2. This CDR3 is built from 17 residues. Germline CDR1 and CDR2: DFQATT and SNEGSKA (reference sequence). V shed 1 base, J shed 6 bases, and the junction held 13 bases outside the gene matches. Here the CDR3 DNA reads TGCAGTGCTAGAGTCTACGAGACTAGCGGGTTTGAGGATACGCAGTATTTT. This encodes CSARVYETSGFEDTQYF.

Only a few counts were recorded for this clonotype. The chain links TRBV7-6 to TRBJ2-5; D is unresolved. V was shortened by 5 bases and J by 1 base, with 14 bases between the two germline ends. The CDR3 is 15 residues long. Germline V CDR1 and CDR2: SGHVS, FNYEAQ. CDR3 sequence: CASSPFIDRQETQYF. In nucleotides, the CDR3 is TGTGCCAGCAGCCCTTTTATTGACCGCCAAGAGACCCAGTACTTC.

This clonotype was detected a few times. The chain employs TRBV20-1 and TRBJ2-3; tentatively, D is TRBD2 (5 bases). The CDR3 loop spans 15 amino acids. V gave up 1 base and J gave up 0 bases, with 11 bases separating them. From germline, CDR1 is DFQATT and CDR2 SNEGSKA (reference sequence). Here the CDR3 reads CSARGLRASTDTQYF. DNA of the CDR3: TGCAGTGCTAGAGGGTTGCGGGCTAGCACAGATACGCAGTATTTT.

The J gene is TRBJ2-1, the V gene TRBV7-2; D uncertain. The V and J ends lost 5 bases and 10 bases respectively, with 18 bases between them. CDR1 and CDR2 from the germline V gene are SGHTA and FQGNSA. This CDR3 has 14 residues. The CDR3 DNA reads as TGTGCCAGCAGCCCAAAAATGGGCCTTCTGGAGCAGTTCTTC. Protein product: CASSPKMGLLEQFF.

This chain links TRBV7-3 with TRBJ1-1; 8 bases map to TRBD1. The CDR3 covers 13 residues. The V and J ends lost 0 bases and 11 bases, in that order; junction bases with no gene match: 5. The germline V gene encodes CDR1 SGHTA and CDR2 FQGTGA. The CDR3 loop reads CASSLTAGGEAFF. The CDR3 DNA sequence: TGTGCCAGCAGCTTAACGGCAGGGGGCGAGGCTTTCTTT.

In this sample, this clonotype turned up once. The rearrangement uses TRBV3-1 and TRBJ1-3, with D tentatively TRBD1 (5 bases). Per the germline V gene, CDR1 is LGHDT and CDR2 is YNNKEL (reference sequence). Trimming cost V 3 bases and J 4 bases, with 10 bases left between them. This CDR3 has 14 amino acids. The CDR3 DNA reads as TGTGCCAGCAGCCACCGGGACCGAGGAAACACCATATATTTT. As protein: CASSHRDRGNTIYF. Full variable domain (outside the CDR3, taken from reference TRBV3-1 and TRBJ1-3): DTAVSQTPKYLVTQMGNDKSIKCEQNLGHDTMYWYKQDSKKFLKIMFSYNNKELIINETVPNRFSPKSPDKAHLNLHINSLELGDSAVYFCASSHRDRGNTIYFGEGSWLTVV.

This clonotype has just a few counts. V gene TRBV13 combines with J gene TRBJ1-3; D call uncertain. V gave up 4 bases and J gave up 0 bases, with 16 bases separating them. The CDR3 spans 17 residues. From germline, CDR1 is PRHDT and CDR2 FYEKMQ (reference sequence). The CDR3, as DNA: TGTGCCAGCAGCTACGGTGTAAGGGAGAGCTCTGGAAACACCATATATTTT. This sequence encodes CASSYGVRESSGNTIYF.

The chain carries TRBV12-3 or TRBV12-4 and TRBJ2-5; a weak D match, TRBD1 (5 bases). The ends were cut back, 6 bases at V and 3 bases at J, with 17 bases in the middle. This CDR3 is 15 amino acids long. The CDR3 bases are TGTGCCAGCAGCTCCGACAGCTCCCACGAAGAGACCCAGTACTTC. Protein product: CASSSDSSHEETQYF.

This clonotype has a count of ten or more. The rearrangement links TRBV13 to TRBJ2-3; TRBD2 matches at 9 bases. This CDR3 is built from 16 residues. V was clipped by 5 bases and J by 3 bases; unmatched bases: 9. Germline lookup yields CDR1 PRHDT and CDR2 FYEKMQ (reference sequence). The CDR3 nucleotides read TGTGCCAGCAGCCTACGGGCGGGAGGGCCGACAGATACGCAGTATTTT. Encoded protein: CASSLRAGGPTDTQYF.

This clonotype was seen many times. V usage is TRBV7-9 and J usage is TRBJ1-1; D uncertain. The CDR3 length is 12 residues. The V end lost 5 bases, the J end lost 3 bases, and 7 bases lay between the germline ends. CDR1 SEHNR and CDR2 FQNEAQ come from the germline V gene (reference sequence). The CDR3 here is CASSQVDTEAFF. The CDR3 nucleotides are TGTGCCAGCAGCCAGGTCGACACTGAAGCTTTCTTT. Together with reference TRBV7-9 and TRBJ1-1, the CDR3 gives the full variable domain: DTGVSQNPRHKITKRGQNVTFRCDPISEHNRLYWYRQTLGQGPEFLTYFQNEAQLEKSRLLSDRFSAERPKGSFSTLEIQRTEQGDSAMYLCASSQVDTEAFFGQGTRLTVV.

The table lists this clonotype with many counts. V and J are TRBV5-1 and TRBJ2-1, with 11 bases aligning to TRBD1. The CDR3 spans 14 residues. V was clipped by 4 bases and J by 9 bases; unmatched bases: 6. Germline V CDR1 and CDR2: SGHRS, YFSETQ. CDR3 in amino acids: CASSTRTGGSEQFF. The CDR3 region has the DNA TGCGCCAGCAGCACAAGGACAGGGGGCAGTGAGCAGTTCTTC.

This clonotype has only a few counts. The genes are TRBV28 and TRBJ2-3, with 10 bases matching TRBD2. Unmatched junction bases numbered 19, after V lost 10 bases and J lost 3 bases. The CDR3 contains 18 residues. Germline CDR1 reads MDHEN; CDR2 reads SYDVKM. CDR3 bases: TGTGCCACCCGAACCCCTAGCGGGAGCTTCCCCCTAACAGATACGCAGTATTTT. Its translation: CATRTPSGSFPLTDTQYF.

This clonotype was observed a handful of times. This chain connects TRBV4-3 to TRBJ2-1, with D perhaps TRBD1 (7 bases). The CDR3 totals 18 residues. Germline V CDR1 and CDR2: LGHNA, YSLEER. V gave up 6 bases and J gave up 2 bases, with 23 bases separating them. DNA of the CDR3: TGCGCCAGCAGTAACCGACTGGAGGGGGCTTTTACCTACAATGAGCAGTTCTTC. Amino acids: CASSNRLEGAFTYNEQFF.

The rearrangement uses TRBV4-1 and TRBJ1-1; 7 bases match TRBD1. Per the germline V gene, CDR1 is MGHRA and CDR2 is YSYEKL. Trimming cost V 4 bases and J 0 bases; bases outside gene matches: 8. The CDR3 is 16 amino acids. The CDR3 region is CASSLDRVGMNTEAFF. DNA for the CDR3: TGCGCCAGCAGCCTAGACAGGGTTGGAATGAACACTGAAGCTTTCTTT.

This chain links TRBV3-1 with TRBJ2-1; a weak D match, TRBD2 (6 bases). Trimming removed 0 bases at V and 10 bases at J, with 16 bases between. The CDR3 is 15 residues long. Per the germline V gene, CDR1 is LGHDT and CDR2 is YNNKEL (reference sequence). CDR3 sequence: CASSQDPGEASEQFF. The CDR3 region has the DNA TGTGCCAGCAGCCAAGATCCGGGAGAGGCTTCGGAGCAGTTCTTC.

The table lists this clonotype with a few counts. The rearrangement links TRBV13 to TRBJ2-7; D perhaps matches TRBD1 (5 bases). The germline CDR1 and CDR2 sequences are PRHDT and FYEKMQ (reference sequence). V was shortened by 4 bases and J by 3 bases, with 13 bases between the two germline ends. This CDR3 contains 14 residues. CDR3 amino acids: CASSSRQLIYEQYF. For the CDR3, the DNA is TGTGCCAGCAGCTCTAGACAGTTAATCTACGAGCAGTACTTC.

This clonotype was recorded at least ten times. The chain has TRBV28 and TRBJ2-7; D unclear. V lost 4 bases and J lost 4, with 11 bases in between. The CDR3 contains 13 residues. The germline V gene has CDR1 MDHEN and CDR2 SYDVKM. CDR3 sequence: CASSSTQIYEQYF. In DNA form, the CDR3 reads TGTGCCAGCAGTTCGACGCAAATTTACGAGCAGTACTTC.

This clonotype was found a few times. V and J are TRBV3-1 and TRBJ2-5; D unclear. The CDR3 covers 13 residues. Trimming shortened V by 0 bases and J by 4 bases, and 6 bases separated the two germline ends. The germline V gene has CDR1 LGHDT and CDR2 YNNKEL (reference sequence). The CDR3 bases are TGTGCCAGCAGCCAAGATGATCGAGAGACCCAGTACTTC. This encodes CASSQDDRETQYF.

The DNA of the CDR3 is TGTGCCAGCATGCCCGACATTCTCTCCTACGAGCAGTACTTC. Translation gives CASMPDILSYEQYF. The genes are TRBV12-3 or TRBV12-4 and TRBJ2-7, with D hard to call. The CDR3 length is 14 residues. The V and J ends lost 7 bases and 0 bases respectively, with 13 bases between them.

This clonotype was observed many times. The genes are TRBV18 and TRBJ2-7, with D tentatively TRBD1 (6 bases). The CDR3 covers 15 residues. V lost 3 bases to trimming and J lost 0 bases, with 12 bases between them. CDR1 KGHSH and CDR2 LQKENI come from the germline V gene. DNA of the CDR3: TGTGCCAGCTCACCCTGGGACACAGCCTCCTACGAGCAGTACTTC. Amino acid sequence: CASSPWDTASYEQYF.

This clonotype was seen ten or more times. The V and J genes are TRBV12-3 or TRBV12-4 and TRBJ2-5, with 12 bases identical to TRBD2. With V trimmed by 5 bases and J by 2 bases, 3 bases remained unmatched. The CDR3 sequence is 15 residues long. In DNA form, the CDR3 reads TGTGCCAGCAGTGCGGGACTAGCGGGTCAAGAGACCCAGTACTTC. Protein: CASSAGLAGQETQYF.

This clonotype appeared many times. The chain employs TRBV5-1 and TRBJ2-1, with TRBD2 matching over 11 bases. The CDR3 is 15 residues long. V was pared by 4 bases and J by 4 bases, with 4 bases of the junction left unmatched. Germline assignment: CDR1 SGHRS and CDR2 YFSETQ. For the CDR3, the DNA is TGCGCCAGCAGCCGCGGGACTAGCGGATACAATGAGCAGTTCTTC. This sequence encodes CASSRGTSGYNEQFF.

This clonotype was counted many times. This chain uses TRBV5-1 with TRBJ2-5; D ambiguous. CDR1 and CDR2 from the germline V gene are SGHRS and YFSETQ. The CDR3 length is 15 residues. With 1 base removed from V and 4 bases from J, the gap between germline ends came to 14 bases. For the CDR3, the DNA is TGCGCCAGCAGCTTGAAAGGAAAGACACTAGAGACCCAGTACTTC. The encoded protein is CASSLKGKTLETQYF.

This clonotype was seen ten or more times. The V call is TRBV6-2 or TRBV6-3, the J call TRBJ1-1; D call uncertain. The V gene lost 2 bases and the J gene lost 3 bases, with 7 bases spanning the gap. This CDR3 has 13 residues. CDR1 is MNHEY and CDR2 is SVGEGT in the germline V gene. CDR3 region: CASSYRWDTEAFF. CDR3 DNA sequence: TGTGCCAGCAGTTACCGGTGGGACACTGAAGCTTTCTTT.